These 32 T cell receptor beta chains share one sample of origin, sequenced in a study of blood T cell repertoires in COVID-19. The assay was immunoSEQ multiplex PCR, and TCRdb's table has in-frame clones only and misses some. Among roughly 240,000 clones listed, approximately 86% were seen once. What was sequenced was peripheral blood. The receptor set was obtained from a young man with active or convalescent COVID-19.

J is TRBJ1-1 and V is TRBV3-1 (or the pseudogene TRBV3-2), with TRBD1 matching over 7 bases. This CDR3 comprises 11 residues. V shed 6 bases, J shed 6 bases, and the junction held 1 base outside the gene matches. The germline V gene encodes CDR1 LGHDT and CDR2 YNNKEL (reference sequence). Here the CDR3 reads CASSQGAEAFF. The CDR3 nucleotides read TGTGCCAGCAGTCAGGGGGCTGAAGCTTTCTTT.

The chain recombines TRBV6-5 with TRBJ2-7; 8 bases map to TRBD2. Germline assignment: CDR1 MNHEY and CDR2 SVGAGI. J gave up 5 bases and V 5 bases, and 8 bases lay outside the gene matches. This CDR3 is 14 amino acids long. The CDR3 region is CASSNREGRNEQYF. The DNA of the CDR3 is TGTGCCAGCAGTAACCGGGAGGGCCGAAACGAGCAGTACTTC.

The chain couples TRBV5-1 to TRBJ2-7, with TRBD2 identical over 9 bases. CDR3 length equals 15 residues. The germline V gene has CDR1 SGHRS and CDR2 YFSETQ. The junction had 9 bases not matched to a gene; V was cut back by 2 bases and J by 6 bases. Here the CDR3 reads CASSLTAGGHGEQYF. As DNA, the CDR3 is TGCGCCAGCAGCTTAACGGCGGGGGGGCACGGCGAGCAGTACTTC.

The chain combines TRBV5-5 with TRBJ2-3, with 8 bases identical to TRBD2. The germline V gene encodes CDR1 SGHKS and CDR2 YYEKEE (reference sequence). J gave up 2 bases and V 3 bases, and 8 bases lay outside the gene matches. This CDR3 has 16 residues. The CDR3 nucleotides are TGTGCCAGCAGCTCATCACGGACTAGCTACACAGATACGCAGTATTTT. It specifies CASSSSRTSYTDTQYF. The variable domain in full, with the rest retrieved from reference TRBV5-5 and TRBJ2-3, is DAGVTQSPTHLIKTRGQQVTLRCSPISGHKSVSWYQQVLGQGPQFIFQYYEKEERGRGNFPDRFSARQFPNYSSELNVNALLLGDSALYLCASSSSRTSYTDTQYFGPGTRLTVL.

This clone was recorded once. The chain carries TRBV4-2 and TRBJ2-6; D may be TRBD2 (5 bases). V shed 2 bases and J shed 3 bases, with 17 bases lying between them. The CDR3 is made up of 18 amino acids. CDR1 LGHNA and CDR2 YNFKEQ come from the germline V gene. The DNA of the CDR3 is TGTGCCAGCAGCCAAAGTAGCGAGGGCGCGGGTGGGGCCAACGTCCTGACTTTC. The encoded protein is CASSQSSEGAGGANVLTF.

This sequence joins TRBV7-9 and TRBJ2-7; 10 positions match TRBD1. CDR1 SEHNR and CDR2 FQNEAQ come from the germline V gene (reference sequence). With V trimmed by 3 bases and J by 7 bases, 6 bases remained unmatched. The CDR3 has 14 amino acids. The CDR3 here is CASSLGQGIREQYF. The DNA for the CDR3 is TGTGCCAGCAGCTTGGGACAGGGGATTAGGGAGCAGTACTTC. Filled out from reference TRBV7-9 and TRBJ2-7, the complete variable domain reads DTGVSQNPRHKITKRGQNVTFRCDPISEHNRLYWYRQTLGQGPEFLTYFQNEAQLEKSRLLSDRFSAERPKGSFSTLEIQRTEQGDSAMYLCASSLGQGIREQYFGPGTRLTVT.

The chain is built from TRBV14 and TRBJ1-6; D ambiguous. CDR1 is SGHDN and CDR2 is FVKESK in the germline V gene. The germline V and J ends were trimmed by 1 base and 10 bases, with 5 bases remaining between them. The CDR3 totals 12 residues. CDR3: CASSQGGSPLHF. The CDR3 coding sequence is TGTGCCAGCAGCCAAGGAGGGTCACCCCTCCACTTT.

This clone was seen a handful of times. V is TRBV28 and J is TRBJ2-7; no firm D call. The CDR3 sequence is 11 residues long. The germline CDR1 and CDR2 sequences are MDHEN and SYDVKM. Trimming pared 5 bases from V and 2 bases from J, leaving 4 bases between. Here the CDR3 DNA reads TGTGCCAGCAGTGCAGCCTACGAGCAGTACTTC. This sequence encodes CASSAAYEQYF.

V usage is TRBV5-1 and J usage is TRBJ2-7; D may be TRBD2 (6 bases). Trimming removed 0 bases at V and 3 bases at J, with 10 bases between. This CDR3 spans 14 amino acids. The V gene's germline CDR1 is SGHRS and CDR2 YFSETQ. The CDR3: CASSLGGRNYEQYF. DNA for the CDR3: TGCGCCAGCAGCTTGGGGGGGAGGAACTACGAGCAGTACTTC.

The CDR3 region is CASSVGPRDSSYGYTF. The CDR3 DNA reads TGTGCCAGCAGCGTAGGGCCCCGGGACAGTTCCTATGGCTACACCTTC. The gene calls are TRBV9 and TRBJ1-2, with TRBD1 matching over 7 bases. The V gene's germline CDR1 is SGDLS and CDR2 YYNGEE. The length of the CDR3 is 16 residues. The trim removed 0 bases at V and 4 bases at J, leaving 9 bases unmatched.

This rearrangement joins TRBV6-6 to TRBJ1-2; a weak D match, TRBD1 (5 bases). Germline V gene lookup returns CDR1 MNHNY and CDR2 SVGAGI (reference sequence). CDR3 size: 16 residues. The V and J ends lost 7 bases and 8 bases respectively, with 26 bases between them. The CDR3 DNA reads as TGTGCCAGCACCAATAGGGGAGGGGTTGGTTCTAACGGCTACACCTTC. Translation gives CASTNRGGVGSNGYTF.

The chain employs TRBV7-8 and TRBJ2-3; 14 bases fit TRBD2. J was trimmed by 5 bases and V by 0 bases; bases with no gene match: 7. The CDR3 is 18 residues long. Germline CDR1 SGHVS, CDR2 FQNEAQ. Here the CDR3 DNA reads TGTGCCAGCAGCTTAGCGAGGACTAGCGGGAGGAAGGGAGATACGCAGTATTTT. Its protein is CASSLARTSGRKGDTQYF.

This sequence joins TRBV6-5 and TRBJ1-1; the D gene is possibly TRBD1 (5 bases). The CDR3 extends over 13 amino acids. Germline V gene sequence: CDR1 MNHEY, CDR2 SVGAGI. Trimming pared 6 bases from V and 5 bases from J, leaving 13 bases between. DNA for the CDR3: TGTGCCAGCAGCCGCGGCAGGGATACTGAAGCTTTCTTT. Amino acids: CASSRGRDTEAFF.

The V gene is TRBV5-5, the J gene TRBJ1-1; TRBD1 agrees at 7 bases. This CDR3 comprises 13 residues. The germline gives CDR1 SGHKS, CDR2 YYEKEE (reference sequence). Trimming removed 0 bases from V and 7 bases from J; junction bases left unmatched: 3. The CDR3 bases are TGTGCCAGCAGCTTGGGGACAGGCATTGAAGCTTTCTTT. Protein product: CASSLGTGIEAFF.

This clone was seen only a few times. The genes are TRBV11-3 and TRBJ1-4; D not certain. V lost 0 bases, J lost 3 bases, and 8 bases lay in between. The CDR3 has 15 residues. The germline V gene encodes CDR1 SGHNT and CDR2 YENEEA. CDR3 region: CASSLEGPPNEKLFF. CDR3 nucleotide sequence: TGTGCCAGCAGCTTAGAGGGCCCTCCTAATGAAAAACTGTTTTTT.

This chain links TRBV2 with TRBJ1-3; 9 nucleotides line up with TRBD1. V lost 7 bases and J lost 4; bases outside the gene matches: 2. Germline-derived CDR1 and CDR2 are SNHLY and FYNNEI. This CDR3 region has 13 residues. CDR3: CASKGTGGNTIYF. The CDR3 nucleotides are TGTGCCAGCAAGGGGACAGGGGGAAACACCATATATTTT. Looking up the rest from reference TRBV2 and TRBJ1-3 gives the full variable domain: EPEVTQTPSHQVTQMGQEVILRCVPISNHLYFYWYRQILGQKVEFLVSFYNNEISEKSEIFDDQFSVERPDGSNFTLKIRSTKLEDSAMYFCASKGTGGNTIYFGEGSWLTVV.

The rearrangement uses TRBV29-1 and TRBJ1-1, with D tentatively TRBD1 (6 bases). Between the trimmed V and J ends, which lost 2 bases and 0 bases, there was a span of 10 bases. CDR3 length equals 14 residues. Germline assignment: CDR1 SQVTM and CDR2 ANQGSEA. The CDR3 region has the DNA TGCAGCGTTGAAAGGACAGCCATGAACACTGAAGCTTTCTTT. Translation: CSVERTAMNTEAFF.

J is TRBJ2-7 and V is TRBV6-1; D ambiguous. With 2 bases removed from V and 0 bases from J, the gap between germline ends came to 8 bases. Germline CDR1 and CDR2: MNHNS and SASEGT. The CDR3 is 14 residues long. CDR3 DNA: TGTGCCAGCAGTGAACTGAGGAGCTCCTACGAGCAGTACTTC. Protein sequence: CASSELRSSYEQYF.

The V gene is TRBV18, the J gene TRBJ1-6, with 7 bases aligning to TRBD1. Germline loops: CDR1 KGHSH, CDR2 LQKENI. This CDR3 has 15 residues. V gave up 5 bases and J gave up 6 bases; unmatched junction bases: 7. The CDR3 coding sequence is TGTGCCAGCTCATTCTCAGGGGGGTCTAATTCACCCCTCCACTTT. Amino acid sequence: CASSFSGGSNSPLHF.

Remarks on this clone: Given a much more abundant clone one base away, this may be a read error. The J gene is TRBJ2-3, the V gene TRBV5-1; perhaps TRBD2 as D (6 bases). The CDR3 is made up of 14 amino acids. The germline V gene encodes CDR1 SGHRS and CDR2 YFSETQ. V lost 3 bases to trimming and J lost 2 bases, with 10 bases between them. The CDR3 DNA follows: TGCGCCAGCAGCTGGGGGGACTTCACAGATACGCAGTATTTT. Translating gives CASSWGDFTDTQYF.

This chain connects TRBV6-1 to TRBJ1-2; D is perhaps TRBD1 (5 bases). CDR3 size: 14 residues. Trimming shortened V by 3 bases and J by 2 bases, and 10 bases separated the two germline ends. The germline gives CDR1 MNHNS, CDR2 SASEGT. DNA for the CDR3: TGTGCCAGCAGTGACCCAGGGCAGAACTATGGCTACACCTTC. Amino acids: CASSDPGQNYGYTF.

The chain links TRBV5-4 to TRBJ2-3; no definite D call. CDR1 SGHNT and CDR2 YYREEE come from the germline V gene (reference sequence). The V and J ends lost 4 bases and 4 bases respectively, with 16 bases between them. The CDR3 covers 15 residues. In DNA, the CDR3 is TGTGCCAGCAGCCTAGATCCTCCACCCCCAGATACGCAGTATTTT. This sequence encodes CASSLDPPPPDTQYF.

This chain links TRBV5-6 with TRBJ1-1, with D possibly being TRBD1 (5 bases). Trimming left V 0 bases short and J 4 bases short, with 16 bases between. Per germline, CDR1 SGHDT and CDR2 YYEEEE. CDR3 length: 16 residues. As DNA, the CDR3 is TGTGCCAGCAGCTTGGAGGCAGGGCTAGGTATCACTGAAGCTTTCTTT. It yields the protein CASSLEAGLGITEAFF.

This sequence joins TRBV29-1 and TRBJ2-3; a possible D gene is TRBD2 (6 bases). V lost 5 bases and J 6 bases, leaving 27 bases between the germline ends. The germline V gene encodes CDR1 SQVTM and CDR2 ANQGSEA. This CDR3 comprises 17 residues. The CDR3: CSVSMGPSAYDRDTQYF. In DNA, the CDR3 is TGCAGCGTTTCAATGGGTCCTAGCGCCTATGATCGGGATACGCAGTATTTT.

As for this clone: At one boundary the junction diverges from the germline segment, which might be a read error. The chain carries TRBV29-1 and TRBJ2-5; D is uncertain. CDR3 length: 11 residues. Looked up from germline, CDR1 is SQVTM and CDR2 is ANQGSEA. Here the CDR3 reads CLAEYQETQYF. The CDR3 DNA follows: TGTCTGGCGGAATACCAAGAGACCCAGTACTTC.

This clone has only a few counts. V gene TRBV19 combines with J gene TRBJ1-5, with TRBD1 matching 7 bases. The trim removed 1 base at V and 6 bases at J, leaving 6 bases unmatched. CDR3 length: 15 amino acids. Per germline, CDR1 LNHDA and CDR2 SQIVND (reference sequence). CDR3 in amino acids: CASSIAQTGSQPQHF. CDR3 DNA: TGTGCCAGTAGTATAGCTCAGACAGGGTCTCAGCCCCAGCATTTT.

The chain employs TRBV7-2 and TRBJ2-1; D remains unclear. Trimming took off 1 base at V and 9 bases at J, with 10 bases between the two ends. The germline gives CDR1 SGHTA, CDR2 FQGNSA. The CDR3 loop spans 13 amino acids. In DNA form, the CDR3 reads TGTGCCAGCAGCTTAGACATAAGCGTTGAGCAGTTCTTC. It translates to CASSLDISVEQFF. Complete variable domain (other parts from reference TRBV7-2 and TRBJ2-1): GAGVSQSPSNKVTEKGKDVELRCDPISGHTALYWYRQSLGQGLEFLIYFQGNSAPDKSGLPSDRFSAERTGGSVSTLTIQRTQQEDSAVYLCASSLDISVEQFFGPGTRLTVL.

V is TRBV18 and J is TRBJ2-5, with 10 bases lining up with TRBD2. Germline V gene data show CDR1 as KGHSH and CDR2 as LQKENI. This CDR3 spans 14 amino acids. V gave up 5 bases and J gave up 2 bases; unmatched junction bases: 2. The DNA of the CDR3 is TGTGCCAGCTCAACGACTAGCGGGCAAGAGACCCAGTACTTC. It codes for CASSTTSGQETQYF.

The chain combines TRBV2 with TRBJ2-7; 11 bases are a match to TRBD1. V shed 6 bases and J 4 bases; nucleotides not matched to a gene: 8. This CDR3 comprises 15 residues. The V gene's germline CDR1 is SNHLY and CDR2 FYNNEI. CDR3: CASSDPGQGGYEQYF. Here the CDR3 DNA reads TGTGCCAGCAGCGATCCGGGACAGGGGGGGTACGAGCAGTACTTC.

The gene calls are TRBV6-1 and TRBJ2-1; D is unclear. Germline CDR1 MNHNS, CDR2 SASEGT. V lost 0 bases and J lost 12, with 9 bases in between. The CDR3 contains 12 residues. The CDR3 protein is CASSEASTRQFF. The CDR3 DNA is TGTGCCAGCAGTGAAGCAAGCACGAGGCAGTTCTTC.

The chain combines TRBV4-3 with TRBJ2-3; the D gene is possibly TRBD1 (5 bases). Trimming stripped 4 bases from V and 0 bases from J, with 14 bases between. This CDR3 is 16 amino acids long. Germline V gene data show CDR1 as LGHNA and CDR2 as YSLEER. In DNA form, the CDR3 reads TGCGCCAGCAGCCGGGATAGGGGTTCTAGCACAGATACGCAGTATTTT. Its translation is CASSRDRGSSTDTQYF.

The chain links TRBV12-3 or TRBV12-4 to TRBJ1-3, with D hard to call. The CDR3 is 11 amino acids. Trimming pared 6 bases from V and 11 bases from J, leaving 11 bases between. The CDR3 DNA follows: TGTGCCAGCAGCCGTAGTATGTCCATATATTTT. Translated: CASSRSMSIYF.